This TCR beta chain was sequenced during a study of shared clonotypes between healthy human individuals. TCRdb keeps only in-frame clones here, not all; method: immunoSEQ multiplex PCR. This sample has approximately 2.3 million clones, with approximately 93% found just once. Adult donors, all healthy and HIV-negative, had no recent acute infections or vaccinations. This CDR3 is built from 14 residues. Looked up from germline, CDR1 is WSHSY and CDR2 is SAAADI. The J segment lost 7 bases and the V segment lost 6 bases, leaving 8 bases of the junction unmatched. The sample taken for sequencing was naive CD4+ T cells from PBMCs. Subset indicated: CD45RA+ positively selected. The rearrangement joins TRBV10-2 to TRBJ2-1; the match to TRBD1 covers 8 bases. This TCR was recovered from a man younger than 35 in good health. Some clones in this sample may be carry-over from other donors' samples. The CDR3 here is CASSEDRVGNEQFF. CDR3 bases: TGCGCCAGCAGCGAGGACAGGGTAGGGAATGAGCAGTTCTTC.